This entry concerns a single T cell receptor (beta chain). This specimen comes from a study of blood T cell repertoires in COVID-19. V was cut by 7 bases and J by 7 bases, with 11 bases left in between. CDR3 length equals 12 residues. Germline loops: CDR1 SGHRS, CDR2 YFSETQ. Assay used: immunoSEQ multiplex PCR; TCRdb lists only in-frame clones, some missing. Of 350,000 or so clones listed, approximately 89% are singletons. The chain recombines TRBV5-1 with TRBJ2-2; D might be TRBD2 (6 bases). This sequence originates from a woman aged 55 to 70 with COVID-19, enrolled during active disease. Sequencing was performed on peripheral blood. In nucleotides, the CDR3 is TGCGCCAGCGGCGTGGGAGGCGGGGAGCTGTTTTTT. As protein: CASGVGGGELFF.